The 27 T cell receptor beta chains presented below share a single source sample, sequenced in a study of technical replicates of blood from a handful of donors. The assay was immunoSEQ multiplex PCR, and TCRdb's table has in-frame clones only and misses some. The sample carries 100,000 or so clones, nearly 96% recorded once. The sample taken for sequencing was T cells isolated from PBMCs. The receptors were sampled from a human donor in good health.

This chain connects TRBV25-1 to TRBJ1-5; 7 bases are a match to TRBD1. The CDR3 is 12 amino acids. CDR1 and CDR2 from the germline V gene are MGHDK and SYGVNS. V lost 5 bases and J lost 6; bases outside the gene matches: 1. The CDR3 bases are TGTGCCAGCAGTCAGGGGGGTCAGCCCCAGCATTTT. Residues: CASSQGGQPQHF.

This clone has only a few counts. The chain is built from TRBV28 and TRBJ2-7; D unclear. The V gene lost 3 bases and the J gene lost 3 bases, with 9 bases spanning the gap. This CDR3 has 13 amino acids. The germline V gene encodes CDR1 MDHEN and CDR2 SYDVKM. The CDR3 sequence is CASSFPPRYEQYF. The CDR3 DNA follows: TGTGCCAGCAGTTTTCCCCCCCGCTACGAGCAGTACTTC.

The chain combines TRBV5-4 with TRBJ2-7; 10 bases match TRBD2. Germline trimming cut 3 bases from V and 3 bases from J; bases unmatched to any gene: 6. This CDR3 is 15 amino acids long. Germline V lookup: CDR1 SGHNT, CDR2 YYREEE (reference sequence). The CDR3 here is CASSSVAGGLYEQYF. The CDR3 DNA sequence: TGTGCCAGCAGCTCTGTAGCGGGAGGACTCTACGAGCAGTACTTC.

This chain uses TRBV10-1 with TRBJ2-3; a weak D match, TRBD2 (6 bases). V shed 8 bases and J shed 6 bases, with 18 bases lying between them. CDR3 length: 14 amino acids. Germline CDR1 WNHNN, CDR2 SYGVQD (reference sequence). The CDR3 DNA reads TGCGCCAGCGGGGAGCGGCCCAGCGGGGATACGCAGTATTTT. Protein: CASGERPSGDTQYF.

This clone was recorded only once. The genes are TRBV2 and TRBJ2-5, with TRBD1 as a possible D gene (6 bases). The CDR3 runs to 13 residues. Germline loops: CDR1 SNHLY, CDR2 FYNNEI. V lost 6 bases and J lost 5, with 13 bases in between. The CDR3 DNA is TGTGCCAGCAGGGCAGGGGATGGGGAGACCCAGTACTTC. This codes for CASRAGDGETQYF.

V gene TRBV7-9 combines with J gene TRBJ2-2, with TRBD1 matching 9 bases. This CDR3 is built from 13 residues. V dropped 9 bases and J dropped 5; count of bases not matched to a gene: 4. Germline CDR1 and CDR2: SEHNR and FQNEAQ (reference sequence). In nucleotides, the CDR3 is TGTGCCAGTGGACAGGGGAAAACCGGGGAGCTGTTTTTT. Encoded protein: CASGQGKTGELFF.

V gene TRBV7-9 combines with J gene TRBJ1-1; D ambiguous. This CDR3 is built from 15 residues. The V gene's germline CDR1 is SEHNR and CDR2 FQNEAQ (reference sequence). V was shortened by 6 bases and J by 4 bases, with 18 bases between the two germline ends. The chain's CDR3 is CASSLSTGVSTEAFF. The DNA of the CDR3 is TGTGCCAGCAGTCTGTCGACCGGGGTGAGCACTGAAGCTTTCTTT.

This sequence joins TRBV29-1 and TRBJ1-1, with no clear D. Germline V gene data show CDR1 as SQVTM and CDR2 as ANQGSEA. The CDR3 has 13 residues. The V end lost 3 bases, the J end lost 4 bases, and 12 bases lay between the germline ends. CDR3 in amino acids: CSVEGRLVTEAFF. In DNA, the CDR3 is TGCAGCGTTGAGGGCAGGTTGGTCACTGAAGCTTTCTTT. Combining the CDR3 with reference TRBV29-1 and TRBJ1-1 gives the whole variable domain SAVISQKPSRDICQRGTSLTIQCQVDSQVTMMFWYRQQPGQSLTLIATANQGSEATYESGFVIDKFPISRPNLTFSTLTVSNMSPEDSSIYLCSVEGRLVTEAFFGQGTRLTVV.

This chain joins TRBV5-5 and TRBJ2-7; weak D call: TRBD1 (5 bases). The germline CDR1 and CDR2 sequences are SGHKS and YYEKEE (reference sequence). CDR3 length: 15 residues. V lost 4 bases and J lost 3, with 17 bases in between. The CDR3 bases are TGTGCCAGCAGCCGGGCCCGGGTCGGACACTACGAGCAGTACTTC. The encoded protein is CASSRARVGHYEQYF.

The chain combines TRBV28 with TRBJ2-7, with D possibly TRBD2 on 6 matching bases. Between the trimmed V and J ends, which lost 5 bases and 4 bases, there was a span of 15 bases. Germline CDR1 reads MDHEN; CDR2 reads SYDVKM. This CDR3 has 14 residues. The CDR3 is CASSVGGPPYEQYF. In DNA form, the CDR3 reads TGTGCCAGCAGTGTGGGAGGCCCTCCGTACGAGCAGTACTTC. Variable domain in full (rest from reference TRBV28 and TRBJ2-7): DVKVTQSSRYLVKRTGEKVFLECVQDMDHENMFWYRQDPGLGLRLIYFSYDVKMKEKGDIPEGYSVSREKKERFSLILESASTNQTSMYLCASSVGGPPYEQYFGPGTRLTVT.

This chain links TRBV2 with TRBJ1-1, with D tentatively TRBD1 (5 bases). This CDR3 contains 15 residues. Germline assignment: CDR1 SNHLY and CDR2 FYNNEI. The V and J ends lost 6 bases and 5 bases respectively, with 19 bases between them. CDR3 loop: CASSDLRGLETEAFF. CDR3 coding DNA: TGTGCCAGCAGCGACCTCCGGGGACTTGAGACTGAAGCTTTCTTT.

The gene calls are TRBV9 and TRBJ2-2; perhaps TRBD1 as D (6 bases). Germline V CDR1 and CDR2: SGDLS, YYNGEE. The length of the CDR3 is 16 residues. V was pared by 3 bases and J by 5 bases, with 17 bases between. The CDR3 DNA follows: TGTGCCAGCAGCGCTAGAGAGACAGGCTTAACCGGGGAGCTGTTTTTT. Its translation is CASSARETGLTGELFF. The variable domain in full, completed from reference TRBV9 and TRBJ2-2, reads DSGVTQTPKHLITATGQRVTLRCSPRSGDLSVYWYQQSLDQGLQFLIQYYNGEERAKGNILERFSAQQFPDLHSELNLSSLELGDSALYFCASSARETGLTGELFFGEGSRLTVL.

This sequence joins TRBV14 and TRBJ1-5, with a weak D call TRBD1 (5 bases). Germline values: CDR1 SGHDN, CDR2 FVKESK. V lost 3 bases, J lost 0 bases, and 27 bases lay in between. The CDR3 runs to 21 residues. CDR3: CASSHRASWLRGKTSNQPQHF. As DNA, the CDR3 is TGTGCCAGCAGCCACCGGGCCTCTTGGCTTAGGGGCAAAACTAGCAATCAGCCCCAGCATTTT.

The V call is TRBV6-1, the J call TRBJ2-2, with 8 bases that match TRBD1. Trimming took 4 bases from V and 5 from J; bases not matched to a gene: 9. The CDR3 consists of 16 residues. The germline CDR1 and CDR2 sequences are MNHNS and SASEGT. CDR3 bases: TGTGCCAGCAGTGCTGGGGGGACAGGATGGACCGGGGAGCTGTTTTTT. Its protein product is CASSAGGTGWTGELFF.

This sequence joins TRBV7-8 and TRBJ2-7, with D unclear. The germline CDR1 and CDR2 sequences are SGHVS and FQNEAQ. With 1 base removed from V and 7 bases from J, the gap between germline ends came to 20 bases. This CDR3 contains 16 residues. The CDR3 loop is CASSLGRRRGFGEQYF. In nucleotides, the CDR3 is TGTGCCAGCAGCTTAGGCCGACGCCGCGGTTTTGGAGAGCAGTACTTC.

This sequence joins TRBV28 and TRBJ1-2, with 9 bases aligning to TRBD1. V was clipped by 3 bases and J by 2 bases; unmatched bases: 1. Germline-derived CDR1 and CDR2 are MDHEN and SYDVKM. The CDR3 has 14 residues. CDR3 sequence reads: CASSLGTGNYGYTF. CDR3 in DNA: TGTGCCAGCAGTTTGGGGACAGGGAACTATGGCTACACCTTC.

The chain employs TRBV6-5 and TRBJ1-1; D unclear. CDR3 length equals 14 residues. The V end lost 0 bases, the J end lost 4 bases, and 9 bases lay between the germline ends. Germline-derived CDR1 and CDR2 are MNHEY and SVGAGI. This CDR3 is CASSYSNLITEAFF. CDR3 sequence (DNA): TGTGCCAGCAGTTACTCGAACTTGATCACTGAAGCTTTCTTT.

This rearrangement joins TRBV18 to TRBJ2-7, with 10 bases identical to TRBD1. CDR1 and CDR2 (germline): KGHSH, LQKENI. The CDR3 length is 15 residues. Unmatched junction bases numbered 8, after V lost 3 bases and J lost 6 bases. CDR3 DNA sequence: TGTGCCAGCTCACCCGGGACAGGGGAAATGGCCGAGCAGTACTTC. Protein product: CASSPGTGEMAEQYF.

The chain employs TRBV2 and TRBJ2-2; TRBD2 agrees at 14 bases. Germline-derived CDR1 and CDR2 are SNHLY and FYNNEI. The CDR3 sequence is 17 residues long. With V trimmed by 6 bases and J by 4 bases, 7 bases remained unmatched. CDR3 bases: TGTGCCAGCAGCAGACTAGCGGGAGGGCCCCCCACCGGGGAGCTGTTTTTT. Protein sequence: CASSRLAGGPPTGELFF.

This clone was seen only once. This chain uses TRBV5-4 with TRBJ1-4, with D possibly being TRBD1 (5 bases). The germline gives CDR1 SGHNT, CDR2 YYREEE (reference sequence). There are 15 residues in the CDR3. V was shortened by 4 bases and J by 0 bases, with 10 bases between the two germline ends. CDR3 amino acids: CASSPRGATNEKLFF. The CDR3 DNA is TGTGCCAGCAGCCCCCGGGGGGCAACTAATGAAAAACTGTTTTTT. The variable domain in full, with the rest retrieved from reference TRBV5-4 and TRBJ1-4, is ETGVTQSPTHLIKTRGQQVTLRCSSQSGHNTVSWYQQALGQGPQFIFQYYREEENGRGNFPPRFSGLQFPNYSSELNVNALELDDSALYLCASSPRGATNEKLFFGSGTQLSVL.

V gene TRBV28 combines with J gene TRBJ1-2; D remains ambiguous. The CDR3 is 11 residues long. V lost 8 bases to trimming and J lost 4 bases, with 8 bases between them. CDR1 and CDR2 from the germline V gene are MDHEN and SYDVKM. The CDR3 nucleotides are TGTGCCAGCGGGGAGAGCTATGGCTACACCTTC. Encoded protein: CASGESYGYTF.

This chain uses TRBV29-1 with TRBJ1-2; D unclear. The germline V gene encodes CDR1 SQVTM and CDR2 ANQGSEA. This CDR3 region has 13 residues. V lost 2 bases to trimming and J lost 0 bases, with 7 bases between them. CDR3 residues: CSVESGSNYGYTF. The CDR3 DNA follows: TGCAGCGTTGAATCGGGGTCTAACTATGGCTACACCTTC.

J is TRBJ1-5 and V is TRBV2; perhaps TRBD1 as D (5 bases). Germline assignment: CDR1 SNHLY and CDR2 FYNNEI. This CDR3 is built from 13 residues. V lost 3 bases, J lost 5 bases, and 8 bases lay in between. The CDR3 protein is CASSEEGDQPQHF. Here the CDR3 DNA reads TGTGCCAGCAGTGAGGAAGGGGATCAGCCCCAGCATTTT. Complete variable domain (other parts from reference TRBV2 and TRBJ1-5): EPEVTQTPSHQVTQMGQEVILRCVPISNHLYFYWYRQILGQKVEFLVSFYNNEISEKSEIFDDQFSVERPDGSNFTLKIRSTKLEDSAMYFCASSEEGDQPQHFGDGTRLSIL.

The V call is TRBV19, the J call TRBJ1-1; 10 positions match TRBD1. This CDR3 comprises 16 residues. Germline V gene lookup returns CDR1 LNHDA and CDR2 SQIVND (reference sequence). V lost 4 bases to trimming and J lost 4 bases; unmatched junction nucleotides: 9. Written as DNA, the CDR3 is TGTGCCAGTAGTAGACAGGGGGCGTCTGGTCGCACTGAAGCTTTCTTT. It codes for CASSRQGASGRTEAFF.

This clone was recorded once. The CDR3 coding sequence is TGTGCCAGCAGCGACCCAGGGGCGGTTTTCACAGATACGCAGTATTTT. This codes for CASSDPGAVFTDTQYF. The chain is built from TRBV11-2 and TRBJ2-3; a weak D match, TRBD1 (6 bases). The CDR3 is 16 residues long. V was clipped by 5 bases and J by 2 bases, with 17 bases between them. The V gene's germline CDR1 is SGHAT and CDR2 FQNNGV.

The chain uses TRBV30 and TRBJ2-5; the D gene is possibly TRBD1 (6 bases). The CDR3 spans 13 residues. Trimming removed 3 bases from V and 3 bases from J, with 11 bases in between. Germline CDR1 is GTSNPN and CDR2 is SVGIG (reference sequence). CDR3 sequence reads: CAWRRQVEETQYF. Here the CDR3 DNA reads TGTGCCTGGAGAAGACAGGTGGAAGAGACCCAGTACTTC. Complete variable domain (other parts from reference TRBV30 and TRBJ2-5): SQTIHQWPATLVQPVGSPLSLECTVEGTSNPNLYWYRQAAGRGLQLLFYSVGIGQISSEVPQNLSASRPQDRQFILSSKKLLLSDSGFYLCAWRRQVEETQYFGPGTRLLVL.

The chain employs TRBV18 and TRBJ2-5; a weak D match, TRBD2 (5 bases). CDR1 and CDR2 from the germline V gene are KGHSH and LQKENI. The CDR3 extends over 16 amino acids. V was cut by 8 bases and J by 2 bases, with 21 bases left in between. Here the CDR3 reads CASTRFGGGFQETQYF. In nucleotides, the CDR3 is TGTGCCAGCACCCGTTTTGGTGGAGGTTTTCAAGAGACCCAGTACTTC.